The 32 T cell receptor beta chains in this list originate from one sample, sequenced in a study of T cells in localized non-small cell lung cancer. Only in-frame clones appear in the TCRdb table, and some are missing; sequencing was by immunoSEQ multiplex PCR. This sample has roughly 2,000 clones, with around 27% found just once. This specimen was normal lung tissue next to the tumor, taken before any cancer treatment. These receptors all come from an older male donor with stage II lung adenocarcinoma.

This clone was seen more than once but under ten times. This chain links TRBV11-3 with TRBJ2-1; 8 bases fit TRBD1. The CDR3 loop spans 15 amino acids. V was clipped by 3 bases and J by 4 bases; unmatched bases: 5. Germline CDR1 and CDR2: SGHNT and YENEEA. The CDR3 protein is CASSLRTGSYNEQFF. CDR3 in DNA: TGTGCCAGCAGCTTGAGGACAGGGAGTTACAATGAGCAGTTCTTC.

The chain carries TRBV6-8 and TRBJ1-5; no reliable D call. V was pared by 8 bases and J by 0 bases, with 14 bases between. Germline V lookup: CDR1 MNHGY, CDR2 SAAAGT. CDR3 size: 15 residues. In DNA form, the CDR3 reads TGTGCCAGCCGAGTTTCCGGGGATAGCAATCAGCCCCAGCATTTT. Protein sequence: CASRVSGDSNQPQHF.

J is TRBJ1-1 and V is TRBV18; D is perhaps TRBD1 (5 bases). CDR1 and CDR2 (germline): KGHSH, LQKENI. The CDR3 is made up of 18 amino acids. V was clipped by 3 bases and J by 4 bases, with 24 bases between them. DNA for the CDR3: TGTGCCAGCTCACCCAGACCCACAACACAGGAGGTAGTCACTGAAGCTTTCTTT. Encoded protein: CASSPRPTTQEVVTEAFF.

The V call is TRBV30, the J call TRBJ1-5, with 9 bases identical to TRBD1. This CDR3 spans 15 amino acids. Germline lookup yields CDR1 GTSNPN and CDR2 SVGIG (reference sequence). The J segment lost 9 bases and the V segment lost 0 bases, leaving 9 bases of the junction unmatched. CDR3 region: CAWSVVDRGQGPQHF. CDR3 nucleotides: TGTGCCTGGAGTGTAGTGGACAGGGGACAGGGGCCCCAGCATTTT.

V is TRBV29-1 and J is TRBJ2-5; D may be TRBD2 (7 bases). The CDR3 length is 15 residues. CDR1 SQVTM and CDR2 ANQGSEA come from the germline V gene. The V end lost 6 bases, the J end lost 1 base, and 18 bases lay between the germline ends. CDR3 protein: CSVTGGHAIQETQYF. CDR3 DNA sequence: TGCAGCGTAACGGGGGGACACGCTATCCAAGAGACCCAGTACTTC.

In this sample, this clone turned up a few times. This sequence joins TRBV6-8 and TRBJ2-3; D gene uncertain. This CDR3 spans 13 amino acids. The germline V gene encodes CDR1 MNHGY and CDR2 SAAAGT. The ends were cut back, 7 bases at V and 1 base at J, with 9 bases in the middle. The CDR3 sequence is CASTSLGTDTQYF. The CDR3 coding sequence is TGTGCCAGCACCTCTCTAGGCACAGATACGCAGTATTTT.

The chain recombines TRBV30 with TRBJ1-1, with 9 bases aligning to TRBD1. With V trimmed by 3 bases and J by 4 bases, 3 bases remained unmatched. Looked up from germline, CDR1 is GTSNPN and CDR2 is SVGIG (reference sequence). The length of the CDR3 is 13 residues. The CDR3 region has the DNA TGTGCCTGGAGCCGGGACAGGGCCACTGAAGCTTTCTTT. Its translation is CAWSRDRATEAFF.

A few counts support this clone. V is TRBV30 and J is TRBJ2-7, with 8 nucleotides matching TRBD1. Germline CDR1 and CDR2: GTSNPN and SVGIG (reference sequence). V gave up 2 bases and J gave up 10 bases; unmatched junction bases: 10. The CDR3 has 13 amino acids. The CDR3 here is CAWSHGTGLEQYF. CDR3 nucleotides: TGTGCCTGGAGTCATGGGACAGGCCTTGAACAGTACTTC.

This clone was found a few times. CDR3 coding DNA: TGTGCCAGCTCACCTGCGGGCTCTGGAAACACCATATATTTT. It is translated as CASSPAGSGNTIYF. This rearrangement joins TRBV18 to TRBJ1-3, with D unresolved. The CDR3 loop spans 14 amino acids. Germline lookup yields CDR1 KGHSH and CDR2 LQKENI. Trimming removed 3 bases at V and 0 bases at J, with 6 bases between.

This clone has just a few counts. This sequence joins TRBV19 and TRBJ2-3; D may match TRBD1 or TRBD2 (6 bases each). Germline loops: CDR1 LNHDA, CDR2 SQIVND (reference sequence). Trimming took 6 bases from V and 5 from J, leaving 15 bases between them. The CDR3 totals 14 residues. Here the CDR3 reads CASRSDKGGDTQYF. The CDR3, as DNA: TGTGCCAGTAGATCCGACAAGGGGGGAGATACGCAGTATTTT.

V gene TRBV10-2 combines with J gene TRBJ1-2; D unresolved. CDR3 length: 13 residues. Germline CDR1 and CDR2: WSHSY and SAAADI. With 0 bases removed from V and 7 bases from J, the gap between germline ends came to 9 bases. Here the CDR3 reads CASSESSFGGYTF. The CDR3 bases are TGCGCCAGCAGTGAGTCATCTTTCGGTGGCTACACCTTC.

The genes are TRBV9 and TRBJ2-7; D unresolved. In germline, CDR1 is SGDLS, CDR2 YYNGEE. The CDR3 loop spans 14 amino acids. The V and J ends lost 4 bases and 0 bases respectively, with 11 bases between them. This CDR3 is CASSSTSSSYEQYF. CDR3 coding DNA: TGTGCCAGCAGCTCGACGAGCAGCTCCTACGAGCAGTACTTC. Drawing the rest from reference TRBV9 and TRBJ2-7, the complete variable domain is DSGVTQTPKHLITATGQRVTLRCSPRSGDLSVYWYQQSLDQGLQFLIQYYNGEERAKGNILERFSAQQFPDLHSELNLSSLELGDSALYFCASSSTSSSYEQYFGPGTRLTVT.

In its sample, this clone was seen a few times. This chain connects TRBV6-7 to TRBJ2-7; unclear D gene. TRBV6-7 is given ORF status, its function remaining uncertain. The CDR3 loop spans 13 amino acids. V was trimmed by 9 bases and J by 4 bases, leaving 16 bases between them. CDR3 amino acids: CASIRFSPYEQYF. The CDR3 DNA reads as TGTGCCAGTATCCGTTTTTCTCCATACGAGCAGTACTTC.

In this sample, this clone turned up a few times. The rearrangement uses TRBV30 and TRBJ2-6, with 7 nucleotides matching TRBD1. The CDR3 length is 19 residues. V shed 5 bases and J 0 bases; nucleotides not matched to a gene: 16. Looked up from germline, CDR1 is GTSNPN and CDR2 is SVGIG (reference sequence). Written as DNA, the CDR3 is TGTGCCTGGGAACCTCCGGACAGGCTAGGGGGCTCTGGGGCCAACGTCCTGACTTTC. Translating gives CAWEPPDRLGGSGANVLTF.

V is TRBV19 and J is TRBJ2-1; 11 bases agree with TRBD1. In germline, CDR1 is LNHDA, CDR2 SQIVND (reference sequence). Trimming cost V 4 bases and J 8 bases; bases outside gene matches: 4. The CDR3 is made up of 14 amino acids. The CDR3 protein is CASSTGQGVDEQFF. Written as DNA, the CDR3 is TGTGCCAGTAGTACGGGACAGGGGGTGGATGAGCAGTTCTTC.

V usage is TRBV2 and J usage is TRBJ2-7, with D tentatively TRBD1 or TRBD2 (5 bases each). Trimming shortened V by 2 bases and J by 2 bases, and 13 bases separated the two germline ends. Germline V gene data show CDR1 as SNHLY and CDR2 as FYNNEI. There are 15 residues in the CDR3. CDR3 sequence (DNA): TGTGCCAGCAGTGAACTAGCAGGGCAGACCTACGAGCAGTACTTC. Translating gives CASSELAGQTYEQYF.

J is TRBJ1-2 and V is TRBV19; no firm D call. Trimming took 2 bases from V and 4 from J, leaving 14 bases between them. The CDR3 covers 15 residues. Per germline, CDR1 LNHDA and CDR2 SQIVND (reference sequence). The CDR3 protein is CASSISLIGSYGYTF. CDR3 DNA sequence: TGTGCCAGTAGTATATCGTTGATAGGATCCTATGGCTACACCTTC.

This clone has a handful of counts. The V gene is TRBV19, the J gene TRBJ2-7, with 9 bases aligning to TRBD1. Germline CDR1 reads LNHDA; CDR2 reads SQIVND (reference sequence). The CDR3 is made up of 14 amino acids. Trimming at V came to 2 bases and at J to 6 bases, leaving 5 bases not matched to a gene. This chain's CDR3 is CASSIKQGAREQYF. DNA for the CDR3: TGTGCCAGTAGTATAAAACAGGGGGCACGCGAGCAGTACTTC. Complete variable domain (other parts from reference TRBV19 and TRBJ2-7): DGGITQSPKYLFRKEGQNVTLSCEQNLNHDAMYWYRQDPGQGLRLIYYSQIVNDFQKGDIAEGYSVSREKKESFPLTVTSAQKNPTAFYLCASSIKQGAREQYFGPGTRLTVT.

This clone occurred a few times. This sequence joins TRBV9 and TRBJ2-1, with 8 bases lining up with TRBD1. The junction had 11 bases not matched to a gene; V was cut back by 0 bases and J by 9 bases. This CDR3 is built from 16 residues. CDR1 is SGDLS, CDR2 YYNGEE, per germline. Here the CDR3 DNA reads TGTGCCAGCAGCGTAGTGTGGGGTACAGGGACAGGTGAGCAGTTCTTC. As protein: CASSVVWGTGTGEQFF.

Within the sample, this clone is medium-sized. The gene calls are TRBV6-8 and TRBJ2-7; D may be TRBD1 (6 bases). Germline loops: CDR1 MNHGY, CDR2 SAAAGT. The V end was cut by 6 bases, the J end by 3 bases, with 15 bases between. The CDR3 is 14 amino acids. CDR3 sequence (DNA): TGTGCCAGCAGCGTGGGCAGGGGCGGCTACGAGCAGTACTTC. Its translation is CASSVGRGGYEQYF.

The chain's CDR3 is CASSLEGTNEKLFF. The CDR3, as DNA: TGTGCCAGCAGCCTGGAGGGCACTAATGAAAAACTGTTTTTT. The chain links TRBV28 to TRBJ1-4; D is unclear. Trimming cost V 6 bases and J 2 bases, with 10 bases left between them. Germline values: CDR1 MDHEN, CDR2 SYDVKM. CDR3 length: 14 residues.

The CDR3 region has the DNA TGTGCCAGCAGTTTCTGGACAGGGGGATTAGATGGCTACACCTTC. It yields the protein CASSFWTGGLDGYTF. The chain combines TRBV28 with TRBJ1-2; 10 bases are a match to TRBD1. CDR1 is MDHEN and CDR2 is SYDVKM in the germline V gene. The CDR3 has 15 residues. The ends lost 3 bases at V and 6 bases at J; junction bases unmatched: 7.

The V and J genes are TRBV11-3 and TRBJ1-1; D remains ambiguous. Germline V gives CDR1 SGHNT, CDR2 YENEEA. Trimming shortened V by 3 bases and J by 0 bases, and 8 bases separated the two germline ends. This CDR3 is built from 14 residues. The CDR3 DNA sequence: TGTGCCAGCAGCTTGGATCCGTTGAACACTGAAGCTTTCTTT. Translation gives CASSLDPLNTEAFF.

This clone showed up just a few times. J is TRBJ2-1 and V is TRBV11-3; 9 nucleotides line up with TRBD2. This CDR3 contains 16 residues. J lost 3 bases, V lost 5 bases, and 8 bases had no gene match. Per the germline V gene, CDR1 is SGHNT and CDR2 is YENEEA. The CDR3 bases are TGTGCCAGCAGCCAAAGACTAGCGGCAATCTACAATGAGCAGTTCTTC. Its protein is CASSQRLAAIYNEQFF.

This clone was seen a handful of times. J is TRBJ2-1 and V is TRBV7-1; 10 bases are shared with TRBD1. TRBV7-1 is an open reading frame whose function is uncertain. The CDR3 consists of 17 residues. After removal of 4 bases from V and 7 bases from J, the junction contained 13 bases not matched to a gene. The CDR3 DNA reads TGTGCCAGCAGCTTACTTCACGCGGGACAGGGGCTTAATGAGCAGTTCTTC. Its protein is CASSLLHAGQGLNEQFF.

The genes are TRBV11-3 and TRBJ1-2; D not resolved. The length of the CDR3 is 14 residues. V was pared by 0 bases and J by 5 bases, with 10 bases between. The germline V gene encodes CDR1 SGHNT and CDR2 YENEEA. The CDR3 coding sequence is TGTGCCAGCAGCTTAGATGTCCAGGAGTATGGCTACACCTTC. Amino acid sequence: CASSLDVQEYGYTF. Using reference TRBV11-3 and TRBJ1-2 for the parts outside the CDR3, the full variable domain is EAGVVQSPRYKIIEKKQPVAFWCNPISGHNTLYWYLQNLGQGPELLIRYENEEAVDDSQLPKDRFSAERLKGVDSTLKIQPAELGDSAVYLCASSLDVQEYGYTFGSGTRLTVV.

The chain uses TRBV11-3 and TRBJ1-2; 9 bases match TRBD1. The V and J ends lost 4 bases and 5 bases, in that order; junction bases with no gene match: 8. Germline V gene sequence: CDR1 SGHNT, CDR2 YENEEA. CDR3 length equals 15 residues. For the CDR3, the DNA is TGTGCCAGCAGCTCCTCCGGGACAGGGTTTTATGGCTACACCTTC. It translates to CASSSSGTGFYGYTF.

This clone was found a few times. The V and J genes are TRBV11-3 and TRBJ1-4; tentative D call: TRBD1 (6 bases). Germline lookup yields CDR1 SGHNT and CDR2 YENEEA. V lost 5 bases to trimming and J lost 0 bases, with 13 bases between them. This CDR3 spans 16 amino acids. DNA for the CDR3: TGTGCCAGCAGCCCTCGAGGGGGATCAACTAATGAAAAACTGTTTTTT. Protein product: CASSPRGGSTNEKLFF.

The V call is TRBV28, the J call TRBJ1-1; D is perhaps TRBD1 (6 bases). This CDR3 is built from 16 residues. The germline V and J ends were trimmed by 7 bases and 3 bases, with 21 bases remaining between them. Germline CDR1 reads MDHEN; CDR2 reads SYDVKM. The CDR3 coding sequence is TGTGCCAGCACTCCTGTTGGACGGGGGCTGGACACTGAAGCTTTCTTT. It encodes CASTPVGRGLDTEAFF. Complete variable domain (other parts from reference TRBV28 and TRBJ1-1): DVKVTQSSRYLVKRTGEKVFLECVQDMDHENMFWYRQDPGLGLRLIYFSYDVKMKEKGDIPEGYSVSREKKERFSLILESASTNQTSMYLCASTPVGRGLDTEAFFGQGTRLTVV.

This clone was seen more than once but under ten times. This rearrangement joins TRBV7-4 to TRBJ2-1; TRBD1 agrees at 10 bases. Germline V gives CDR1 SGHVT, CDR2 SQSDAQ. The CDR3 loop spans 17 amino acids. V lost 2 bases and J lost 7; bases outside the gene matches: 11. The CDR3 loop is CASSLRQGASQGNEQFF. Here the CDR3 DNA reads TGTGCCAGCAGCTTAAGACAGGGGGCCTCACAAGGGAATGAGCAGTTCTTC.

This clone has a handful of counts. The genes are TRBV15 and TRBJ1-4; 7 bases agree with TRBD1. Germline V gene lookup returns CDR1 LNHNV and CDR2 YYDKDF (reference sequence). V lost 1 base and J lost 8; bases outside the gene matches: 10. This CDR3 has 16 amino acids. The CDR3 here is CATSRAPGQSFEKLFF. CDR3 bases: TGTGCCACCAGCAGAGCCCCGGGACAGTCTTTCGAAAAACTGTTTTTT. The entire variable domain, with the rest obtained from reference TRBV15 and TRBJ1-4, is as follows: DAMVIQNPRYQVTQFGKPVTLSCSQTLNHNVMYWYQQKSSQAPKLLFHYYDKDFNNEADTPDNFQSRRPNTSFCFLDIRSPGLGDTAMYLCATSRAPGQSFEKLFFGSGTQLSVL.

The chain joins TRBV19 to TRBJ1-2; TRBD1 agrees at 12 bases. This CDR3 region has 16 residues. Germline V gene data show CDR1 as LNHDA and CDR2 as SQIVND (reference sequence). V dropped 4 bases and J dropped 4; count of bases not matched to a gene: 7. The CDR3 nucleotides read TGTGCCAGTAGTACCCCCGGGACAGGGGGCGGCTATGGCTACACCTTC. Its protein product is CASSTPGTGGGYGYTF.